Detailed here is one T cell receptor (beta chain). Its antigen is currently unknown. This CDR3 spans 13 amino acids. Trimming took 8 bases from V and 2 from J, leaving 13 bases between them. Germline CDR1 reads SGHAT; CDR2 reads FQNNGV. The data originate from a study of cytomegalovirus exposure and HLA in healthy donors. Regarding the study as a whole: With high specificity and sensitivity, the classifier reportedly diagnosed cytomegalovirus status. Most TCR sequences showed up rarely, but some public TCRs showed up in many donors. A later analysis found first-cohort TCR clusters tended to co-occur in the approximately 110 validation repertoires.

TCRdb keeps only in-frame clones here, not all; method: immunoSEQ multiplex PCR. The table shows 200,000 to 300,000 clones, with less than 95% occurring only once. Sample: PBMCs. The chain recombines TRBV11-2 with TRBJ2-7; D could derive from TRBD1 or TRBD2 (6 bases each). The source is a woman aged 25 to 39 in good health and CMV-seronegative. The CDR3 nucleotides read TGTGCCAGCGAAAGGGGGGTTGCCTACGAGCAGTACTTC. It is translated as CASERGVAYEQYF.